This TCR beta chain was recovered during a study of cytomegalovirus exposure and HLA in healthy donors. About the research overall: The roughly 670 first-cohort repertoires shared a platform with the 130 or so validation repertoires, as reported in a later analysis.

Repertoires were generated with immunoSEQ multiplex PCR, while TCRdb's copy carries only in-frame clones and drops some. The sample lists around 250,000 clones; around 87% were seen once. V shed 0 bases, J shed 1 base, and the junction held 6 bases outside the gene matches. Germline CDR1 SGHRS, CDR2 YFSETQ. The length of the CDR3 is 16 residues. Comment on this clone: Its specificity is unknown.

Whole-study results and caveats: Cytomegalovirus association was listed for about 160 TCR beta chains.

This sequence was found in a woman in her late teens or twenties in good health and CMV-seronegative. The sequencing sample was made of PBMCs. V usage is TRBV5-1 and J usage is TRBJ1-2, with 7 positions matching TRBD1. DNA of the CDR3: TGCGCCAGCAGCTTGGCCCGGGACAGATATAACTATGGCTACACCTTC. Its protein product is CASSLARDRYNYGYTF. Full variable domain (missing parts from reference TRBV5-1 and TRBJ1-2): KAGVTQTPRYLIKTRGQQVTLSCSPISGHRSVSWYQQTPGQGLQFLFEYFSETQRNKGNFPGRFSGRQFSNSRSEMNVSTLELGDSALYLCASSLARDRYNYGYTFGSGTRLTVV.